This TCR beta chain comes out of a study of CD8+ T cells in alopecia areata. Study-wide context: Treated patients received oral tofacitinib, 5 to 10 mg twice daily. Tofacitinib dosing lasted 6 to 18 months, which was then followed by 6 months off drug.

Study-level results: Lesional scalp displayed greater clonality than normal scalp, most notably in alopecia totalis/universalis. In blood and scalp, many expanded lesional clones persisted during tofacitinib.

As the sequencing template, cDNA was produced by extracting RNA and reverse transcribing it. Profiling relied on immunoSEQ multiplex PCR, and the TCRdb table lists in-frame clones only, not all of them. The profile shows about 42,000 clones, less than 70% of them singletons. Of note for this clone: Its antigen is undetermined.

The treatment was: oral pan-JAK inhibitor, 5-10 mg twice daily. The V gene's germline CDR1 is LGHNA and CDR2 YSLEER. The CDR3 loop spans 14 amino acids. The V gene lost 1 base and the J gene lost 4 bases, with 11 bases spanning the gap. This specimen consisted of CD8+ T cells sorted from blood, obtained at week 4, from a patient treated with tofacitinib. The chain carries TRBV4-3 and TRBJ2-7; TRBD1 is a possible D gene (6 bases). The TCR sequence derives from a human donor with alopecia areata. CDR3 coding DNA: TGCGCCAGCAGCCAAGCCCCAGGGGCATACGAGCAGTACTTC. Protein: CASSQAPGAYEQYF.